This TCR beta chain emerged from a study of beta chain features in type 1 diabetes. CDR1 and CDR2 (germline): MNHEY, SMNVEV (reference sequence). CDR3 length: 15 amino acids. Trimming cost V 11 bases and J 0 bases, with 17 bases left between them. Isolated RNA was reverse transcribed in full, so expressed TCRB transcripts were sequenced. Using immunoSEQ multiplex PCR, the repertoire was profiled, and TCRdb retains in-frame clones only, with some absent. Of about 290,000 clones listed, 8% were seen once; the top ten hold more than 0.9%. The sequence was collected from a woman between 18 and 29 years old in good health. Sequencing was done on a sample of central memory CD4+ T cells from blood. V and J are TRBV27 and TRBJ1-5; maybe TRBD1 (5 bases). The CDR3 DNA follows: TGTGCCCATAAATCCAGGGAAAATAGCAATCAGCCCCAGCATTTT. This encodes CAHKSRENSNQPQHF.